Listed here are 30 T cell receptor beta chains from one sample, sequenced in a study of monozygotic twins with inflammatory bowel disease. TCRdb reprocessed the 5' RACE reads and keeps a single row for each CDR3 protein, giving no DNA. The sample table sets out tens of thousands of distinct CDR3 sequences. The sequencing input was blood. The receptor source for this set is a human donor with ulcerative colitis or Crohn's disease, or a healthy co-twin of an affected twin (not recorded which).

V gene TRBV20-1 combines with J gene TRBJ2-5; TCRdb's D call, TRBD2, is unchecked because there is no DNA. In germline, CDR1 is DFQATT, CDR2 SNEGSKA (reference sequence). The CDR3 length is 17 residues. CDR3 loop: CSAHGGTSLLLGETQYF.

The chain joins TRBV27 to TRBJ2-1. The CDR3 contains 14 residues. Germline V gene sequence: CDR1 MNHEY, CDR2 SMNVEV (reference sequence). The CDR3 loop is CASSLDGYYNEQFF.

The CDR3 sequence: CASSLGGDPPYEQYF. The chain recombines TRBV6-1 with TRBJ2-7; TCRdb designates TRBD1, a call that cannot be tested without DNA. Germline assignment: CDR1 MNHNS and CDR2 SASEGT. This CDR3 is 15 amino acids long.

The V and J genes are TRBV25-1 and TRBJ1-6. The CDR3 has 13 amino acids. Germline values: CDR1 MGHDK, CDR2 SYGVNS. CDR3 sequence: CASSRDNNSPLHF.

The chain joins TRBV5-1 to TRBJ2-7. Germline CDR1 SGHRS, CDR2 YFSETQ. The CDR3 loop spans 12 amino acids. The CDR3 sequence: CASSFSGDEQYF. Full variable domain (rest looked up from reference TRBV5-1 and TRBJ2-7): KAGVTQTPRYLIKTRGQQVTLSCSPISGHRSVSWYQQTPGQGLQFLFEYFSETQRNKGNFPGRFSGRQFSNSRSEMNVSTLELGDSALYLCASSFSGDEQYFGPGTRLTVT.

The chain is built from TRBV7-2 and TRBJ2-6. CDR1 SGHTA and CDR2 FQGNSA come from the germline V gene. CDR3 length: 12 amino acids. The CDR3 protein is CASSLLLQVLTF.

The genes are TRBV7-9 and TRBJ2-5; TCRdb indicates TRBD1, and absent DNA this call remains unverified. The germline gives CDR1 SEHNR, CDR2 FQNEAQ (reference sequence). The CDR3 length is 12 residues. The chain's CDR3 is CASSQGTGGWYF.

The rearrangement links TRBV12-3 or TRBV12-4 to TRBJ2-7; TCRdb names TRBD1, which stays unverified in the absence of DNA. The length of the CDR3 is 14 residues. CDR3 in amino acids: CASSSPGQSYEQYF.

The rearrangement joins TRBV4-2 to TRBJ2-2. Germline CDR1 is LGHNA and CDR2 is YNFKEQ. This CDR3 is built from 15 residues. The CDR3 sequence: CASSQDRASTGELFF.

This chain connects TRBV20-1 to TRBJ2-4. The CDR3 runs to 13 residues. Germline CDR1 reads DFQATT; CDR2 reads SNEGSKA (reference sequence). The CDR3 loop reads CSARDTEENIQYF.

The gene calls are TRBV19 and TRBJ2-2; without DNA, the TCRdb call of TRBD1 cannot be checked. Germline CDR1 LNHDA, CDR2 SQIVND (reference sequence). The CDR3 consists of 15 residues. The CDR3 here is CASSLARVHTGELFF.

The gene calls are TRBV20-1 and TRBJ1-4. CDR1 is DFQATT and CDR2 is SNEGSKA in the germline V gene (reference sequence). This CDR3 region has 16 residues. CDR3 loop: CSARDRAFATNEKLFF.

The chain uses TRBV5-6 and TRBJ2-1; TCRdb gives TRBD2 as the D gene, but with no DNA this cannot be confirmed. This CDR3 contains 16 residues. The germline V gene encodes CDR1 SGHDT and CDR2 YYEEEE. CDR3 sequence: CASSLGLAGGLNEQFF.

The V gene is TRBV5-1, the J gene TRBJ2-2; the TRBD1 assignment by TCRdb is unverifiable without DNA. This CDR3 has 17 amino acids. Per germline, CDR1 SGHRS and CDR2 YFSETQ. CDR3 in amino acids: CASSFGLAGGDTGELFF.

This sequence joins TRBV11-2 and TRBJ1-1. CDR1 and CDR2 from the germline V gene are SGHAT and FQNNGV. This CDR3 is 13 amino acids long. The CDR3 spells CASSLDRRAEAFF.

The chain employs TRBV12-3 or TRBV12-4 and TRBJ2-1. This CDR3 is built from 12 residues. The CDR3 loop is CASKANHNEQFF.

The gene calls are TRBV4-1 and TRBJ1-1. The CDR3 runs 14 residues. The germline gives CDR1 MGHRA, CDR2 YSYEKL. This chain's CDR3 is CASSRRRQNTEAFF.

This chain links TRBV24-1 with TRBJ2-2. This CDR3 spans 14 amino acids. CDR1 is KGHDR and CDR2 is SFDVKD in the germline V gene. The CDR3 loop is CATESQVHTGELFF.

The chain recombines TRBV5-1 with TRBJ2-5; TCRdb gives TRBD1 as the D gene, but with no DNA this cannot be confirmed. CDR1 and CDR2 (germline): SGHRS, YFSETQ. The CDR3 consists of 14 residues. The CDR3 sequence is CASTPTGGRETQYF.

The chain joins TRBV27 to TRBJ2-1. The CDR3 extends over 15 amino acids. CDR1 is MNHEY and CDR2 is SMNVEV in the germline V gene (reference sequence). The CDR3 reads CASSPTFPSYNEQFF.

The rearrangement uses TRBV7-2 and TRBJ2-3; as DNA is missing, the TRBD1 call by TCRdb cannot be tested. There are 14 residues in the CDR3. Germline CDR1 SGHTA, CDR2 FQGNSA. The CDR3 sequence: CASSLGVGTDTQYF. Supplemented by reference TRBV7-2 and TRBJ2-3, the full variable domain reads GAGVSQSPSNKVTEKGKDVELRCDPISGHTALYWYRQSLGQGLEFLIYFQGNSAPDKSGLPSDRFSAERTGGSVSTLTIQRTQQEDSAVYLCASSLGVGTDTQYFGPGTRLTVL.

The gene calls are TRBV6-6 and TRBJ2-1; TCRdb's D call, TRBD1, is unchecked because there is no DNA. The germline gives CDR1 MNHNY, CDR2 SVGAGI (reference sequence). CDR3 length: 14 amino acids. CDR3 protein: CASSSADRVGEQFF.

The chain has TRBV7-3 and TRBJ2-3. CDR1 is SGHTA, CDR2 FQGTGA, per germline. The CDR3 length is 14 residues. The CDR3 here is CASSLIGSTDTQYF.

The chain recombines TRBV2 with TRBJ2-1; the TCRdb call, TRBD1, lacks DNA for checking. Germline CDR1 SNHLY, CDR2 FYNNEI. The CDR3 covers 15 residues. The chain's CDR3 is CASESRDRTNNEQFF. Combining the CDR3 with reference TRBV2 and TRBJ2-1 gives the whole variable domain EPEVTQTPSHQVTQMGQEVILRCVPISNHLYFYWYRQILGQKVEFLVSFYNNEISEKSEIFDDQFSVERPDGSNFTLKIRSTKLEDSAMYFCASESRDRTNNEQFFGPGTRLTVL.

The rearrangement uses TRBV6-1 and TRBJ1-1. The germline gives CDR1 MNHNS, CDR2 SASEGT. The CDR3 spans 13 residues. CDR3 loop: CASGSEGNTEAFF.

The V gene is TRBV7-2, the J gene TRBJ2-7. This CDR3 spans 11 amino acids. Germline CDR1 is SGHTA and CDR2 is FQGNSA. CDR3 sequence: CASSFLYEQYF.

The chain couples TRBV5-4 to TRBJ2-5; checking the TCRdb D call of TRBD1 is not possible without DNA. The CDR3 is made up of 12 amino acids. Per the germline V gene, CDR1 is SGHNT and CDR2 is YYREEE (reference sequence). CDR3 sequence reads: CASSLEGETQYF. The full variable domain, with the rest looked up from reference TRBV5-4 and TRBJ2-5, is ETGVTQSPTHLIKTRGQQVTLRCSSQSGHNTVSWYQQALGQGPQFIFQYYREEENGRGNFPPRFSGLQFPNYSSELNVNALELDDSALYLCASSLEGETQYFGPGTRLLVL.

This chain uses TRBV19 with TRBJ1-1; lacking DNA, the TRBD1 call made by TCRdb goes unchecked. CDR1 LNHDA and CDR2 SQIVND come from the germline V gene (reference sequence). The CDR3 length is 14 residues. CDR3 sequence: CASSKGQGGIEAFF. The variable domain in full, with the rest retrieved from reference TRBV19 and TRBJ1-1, is DGGITQSPKYLFRKEGQNVTLSCEQNLNHDAMYWYRQDPGQGLRLIYYSQIVNDFQKGDIAEGYSVSREKKESFPLTVTSAQKNPTAFYLCASSKGQGGIEAFFGQGTRLTVV.

The chain is built from TRBV5-6 and TRBJ1-2; TCRdb outputs TRBD1, but without DNA this stays unchecked. The CDR3 runs to 13 residues. The V gene's germline CDR1 is SGHDT and CDR2 YYEEEE. CDR3 amino acids: CASSPGENYGYTF.

The rearrangement links TRBV5-1 to TRBJ2-1; TCRdb calls TRBD1, which cannot be checked without DNA. The CDR3 has 13 amino acids. Germline values: CDR1 SGHRS, CDR2 YFSETQ. CDR3 in amino acids: CASSPSGGAEQFF.